These T cell receptor beta chains were read from a single sample in a study of neoadjuvant anti-PD-1 for oral cavity cancer. Measured with immunoSEQ multiplex PCR; TCRdb has only the in-frame clones, and not every one. The sample contains around 60,000 clones, 65% to 85% of which appear only once. This specimen consisted of PBMCs, obtained before nivolumab (anti-PD-1) treatment. The receptors shown here come from a person aged 35 to 85 with oral cavity squamous cell carcinoma. Each CDR3 is given with its conserved first and last residue. D genes are given only for firm matches. A clone size is listed for some rows: how often the clone was seen (once, few, many), or a class if it is expanded.

D	size	V	J	DNA	CDR3
NA	NA	TRBV6-5	TRBJ1-1	TGTGCCAGCAGTTACTCGATAGGGGTTCGCACTGAAGCTTTCTTT	CASSYSIGVRTEAFF
TRBD1	NA	TRBV2	TRBJ1-1	TGTGCCGGACAGGGAAGGGGAAACACTGAAGCTTTCTTT	CAGQGRGNTEAFF
TRBD1	NA	TRBV27	TRBJ2-7	TGTGCCACCCGGGGACAGAGCTCCTACGAGCAGTACTTC	CATRGQSSYEQYF
TRBD2	few	TRBV5-6	TRBJ2-1	TGTGCCAGCAGGACACTAGCGAACAATGAGCAGTTCTTC	CASRTLANNEQFF
TRBD2	NA	TRBV6-1	TRBJ2-7	TGTGCCAGCAGTGAAGGGACCCTAGCGGCACCCTACGAGCAGTACTTC	CASSEGTLAAPYEQYF
NA	NA	TRBV28	TRBJ1-2	TGTGCCAGCAGTTCTTCCGTGCGCGGGGGGCTAGGAGGCTACACCTTC	CASSSSVRGGLGGYTF
NA	NA	TRBV11-2	TRBJ2-7	TGTGCCAGCAGCCGAACAGGGACCCACTACGAGCAGTACTTC	CASSRTGTHYEQYF
TRBD1	once	TRBV5-1	TRBJ1-3	TGCGCCAGCAGCCCCCTCCCCGGACAGGGGAGCTCTGGAAACACCATATATTTT	CASSPLPGQGSSGNTIYF
NA	once	TRBV11-2	TRBJ2-6	TGTGCCAGCAGCTTACAACAGGCAAACTCTGGGGCCAACGTCCTGACTTTC	CASSLQQANSGANVLTF
TRBD2	NA	TRBV15	TRBJ2-1	TGTGCCACCAGTAGTGGACTAGCGGCCTACAATGAGCAGTTCTTC	CATSSGLAAYNEQFF
TRBD1	NA	TRBV29-1	TRBJ1-2	TGCAGCGTTGATCCCGGGCAGGGGGGTTCTGGGGGCTACACCTTC	CSVDPGQGGSGGYTF
TRBD1	NA	TRBV6-1	TRBJ1-1	TGTGCCAGCAGTCGACAGGGAGGAGACACTGAAGCTTTCTTT	CASSRQGGDTEAFF
NA	once	TRBV15	TRBJ1-2	TGTGCCACCAGCAGACCCGGGACTGTGGCTCCCTATGGCTACACCTTC	CATSRPGTVAPYGYTF
TRBD1	once	TRBV5-6	TRBJ2-5	TGTGCCAGCAGCTTGCACAGGGGAAAGACCCAGTACTTC	CASSLHRGKTQYF
NA	NA	TRBV10-1	TRBJ2-5	TGCGCCAGCAGTGAATCTTGGGGGGGCGCTGAGACCCAGTACTTC	CASSESWGGAETQYF
NA	NA	TRBV27	TRBJ1-1	TGTGCCAGCAGTTTATTTGGACAGATGAACACTGAAGCTTTCTTT	CASSLFGQMNTEAFF
NA	NA	TRBV19	TRBJ2-7	TGTGCCAGTAGCTATACGGACAGCTCCTACGAGCAGTACTTC	CASSYTDSSYEQYF
NA	few	TRBV7-8	TRBJ1-1	TGTGCCAGCAGCTTAGCGCGGTTTACTGAAGCTTTCTTT	CASSLARFTEAFF
TRBD1	NA	TRBV7-6	TRBJ2-7	TGTGCCAGCAGCCAAACCGGGACAGACCGTTTAGGGCAGTACTTC	CASSQTGTDRLGQYF
NA	NA	TRBV30	TRBJ2-5	TGTGCCTGGATAGGGACGGAGACCCAGTACTTC	CAWIGTETQYF
NA	NA	TRBV6-6	TRBJ1-2	TGTGCCAGCAGCCGAGGTCCCGGCAGTATTCCCAGGGGCTACACCTTC	CASSRGPGSIPRGYTF
NA	NA	TRBV5-6	TRBJ2-6	TGTGCCAGCAGCTGGAGGGGCTCTGGGGCCAACGTCCTGACTTTC	CASSWRGSGANVLTF
NA	once	TRBV27	TRBJ1-1	TGTGCCAGCAGTTGGGGGACGAACACTGAAGCTTTCTTT	CASSWGTNTEAFF